This T cell receptor (beta chain) was obtained from a study of OX40 agonist ivuxolimab in advanced cancers. Study-wide context: Each patient was given ivuxolimab into a vein every 2 weeks, at 0.01 to 10 mg/kg. Partial responses were achieved by three patients: one hepatocellular carcinoma, two cutaneous melanoma. Study results and caveats: With doses of 0.1 to 3.0 mg/kg, CD4+ and CD8+ blood T cells had undergone clonal expansion by week 6. Some of the lowest clonal expansion was seen in partial responders at 0.1-3.0 mg/kg.

Sequencing used immunoSEQ multiplex PCR; TCRdb keeps in-frame clones, though not all of them. The sample includes over 20,000 clones, 79% of them seen just once. V lost 3 bases to trimming and J lost 1 base, with 18 bases between them. CDR1 and CDR2 (germline): LNHDA, SQIVND (reference sequence). The CDR3 spans 17 residues. This clone was detected a few times. Its target is not known. The source was CD4+ or CD8+ T cells sorted from blood, collected in a trial of the OX40 agonist ivuxolimab. This sequence joins TRBV19 and TRBJ1-1; a possible D gene is TRBD1 (5 bases). The receptor was derived from an adult with an advanced solid tumor such as melanoma, head and neck, liver or kidney cancer. The CDR3 sequence: CASSMGPGTGPNTEAFF. The CDR3 DNA sequence: TGTGCCAGTAGTATGGGTCCCGGGACGGGGCCGAACACTGAAGCTTTCTTT.